A selection of T cell receptor beta chains follows, all from one sample in a study of T cell responses to AZD1222 COVID-19 vaccine. Data came from immunoSEQ multiplex PCR; TCRdb stores just in-frame clones and leaves some out. The sample contains around 160,000 clones, approximately 91% of which appear only once. Sequencing was performed on peripheral blood, taken 28 days after the second AZD1222 dose. The receptors were sampled from an adult who received the AZD1222 COVID-19 vaccine. Each CDR3 is given with its conserved first and last residue. A D gene is named only where the DNA matches it firmly. A row's size may be missing; if present it is once, few, many or a size class.

>once|.|TRBJ2-3|TRBV18
CASSPLGGQSTDTQYF
TGTGCCAGCTCACCACTGGGGGGACAAAGCACAGATACGCAGTATTTT
>.|TRBD1|TRBJ1-4|TRBV5-1
CASSQGQANEKLFF
TGCGCCAGCAGCCAGGGACAGGCCAATGAAAAACTGTTTTTT
>.|.|TRBJ1-2|TRBV20-1
CSGNSGGYTF
TGCAGTGGGAACTCGGGTGGCTACACCTTC
>.|TRBD1|TRBJ1-1|TRBV11-3
CASSTGGTEAFF
TGTGCCAGCAGTACAGGGGGCACTGAAGCTTTCTTT
>.|TRBD2|TRBJ2-1|TRBV7-9
CASTSGRRGGDNEQFF
TGTGCCAGCACCTCGGGGCGGCGCGGGGGTGACAATGAGCAGTTCTTC
>.|.|TRBJ1-2|TRBV2
CASSEGSYGYTF
TGTGCCAGCAGTGAAGGTTCCTATGGCTACACCTTC
>.|.|TRBJ1-4|TRBV29-1
CSVADRDSNEKLFF
TGCAGCGTTGCAGATCGGGACTCTAATGAAAAACTGTTTTTT
>.|.|TRBJ2-3|TRBV3-1/TRBV3-2
CASTQGAADTQYF
TGTGCCAGCACCCAAGGAGCAGCAGATACGCAGTATTTT
>.|.|TRBJ1-2|TRBV27
CASSPIRGANYGYTF
TGTGCCAGCAGTCCCATAAGGGGGGCTAACTATGGCTACACCTTC
>.|.|TRBJ2-1|TRBV7-2
CASSLGGQWTEPNEQFF
TGTGCCAGCAGCTTAGGGGGCCAGTGGACGGAACCCAATGAGCAGTTCTTC
>.|.|TRBJ1-6|TRBV7-9
CASSLAGARNSPLHF
TGTGCCAGCAGCTTAGCAGGGGCGCGGAATTCACCCCTCCACTTT
>.|.|TRBJ2-1|TRBV3-1/TRBV3-2
CASSLRTQKEQFF
TGTGCCAGCAGCTTACGGACGCAAAAAGAGCAGTTCTTC
>.|.|TRBJ1-4|TRBV5-1
CASSLSGVGEKLFF
TGCGCCAGCAGCTTGAGTGGGGTCGGAGAAAAACTGTTTTTT
>.|TRBD1|TRBJ1-1|TRBV6-5
CASSYQGGYTEAFF
TGTGCCAGCAGTTACCAGGGGGGTTACACTGAAGCTTTCTTT
>.|.|TRBJ2-7|TRBV19
CASSPRESLYYEQYF
TGTGCCAGTAGTCCCCGTGAATCGCTATACTACGAGCAGTACTTC
>few|.|TRBJ2-1|TRBV12-3/TRBV12-4
CASSYRYNEQFF
TGTGCCAGCAGTTACCGGTACAATGAGCAGTTCTTC
>few|TRBD1|TRBJ1-1|TRBV7-2
CASSLTGGYTNTEAFF
TGTGCCAGCAGCTTAACAGGGGGTTATACTAACACTGAAGCTTTCTTT
>.|TRBD2|TRBJ2-1|TRBV7-2
CASSPSGRAAYNEQFF
TGTGCCAGCAGCCCCAGCGGGAGGGCAGCTTACAATGAGCAGTTCTTC
>few|TRBD1|TRBJ2-3|TRBV10-3
CAISGDRGLGTQYF
TGTGCCATCAGTGGGGACAGGGGGCTTGGTACGCAGTATTTT
>.|.|TRBJ1-3|TRBV5-4
CASSLKGGLNTIYF
TGTGCCAGCAGCTTGAAAGGGGGTTTAAACACCATATATTTT
>.|.|TRBJ2-7|TRBV6-1
CARRARGTNVYEQYF
TGTGCCCGGAGGGCCCGGGGAACGAATGTCTACGAGCAGTACTTC
>once|.|TRBJ2-1|TRBV5-4
CASSLTSFWGNEQFF
TGTGCCAGCAGCTTAACGTCCTTTTGGGGCAATGAGCAGTTCTTC
>.|TRBD1|TRBJ2-2|TRBV6-5
CASRRTGENTGELFF
TGTGCCAGCAGGAGGACAGGGGAGAACACCGGGGAGCTGTTTTTT
>.|TRBD2|TRBJ2-1|TRBV4-1
CASSQPTSGSKNEQFF
TGCGCCAGCAGCCAACCAACTAGCGGGAGTAAGAATGAGCAGTTCTTC
>.|.|TRBJ1-5|TRBV3-1/TRBV3-2
CASSQGPEGPQHF
TGTGCCAGCAGCCAGGGTCCGGAGGGGCCCCAGCATTTT
>few|.|TRBJ1-4|TRBV5-8
CASSFGGTNEKLFF
TGTGCCAGCAGCTTTGGTGGAACTAATGAAAAACTGTTTTTT
>.|TRBD2|TRBJ2-2|TRBV14
CASRPSGTGELFF
TGTGCCAGCAGGCCTAGCGGGACCGGGGAGCTGTTTTTT
>.|TRBD1|TRBJ2-2|TRBV7-7
CASSWQGVTGELFF
TGTGCCAGCAGCTGGCAGGGGGTTACCGGGGAGCTGTTTTTT
>.|.|TRBJ2-1|TRBV19
CASSTQFYNEQFF
TGTGCCAGTAGTACCCAGTTTTACAATGAGCAGTTCTTC
>.|TRBD1|TRBJ2-1|TRBV7-7
CASSPPPGQGGNEQFF
TGTGCTAGCAGCCCTCCCCCGGGACAGGGGGGCAATGAGCAGTTCTTC
>few|.|TRBJ1-6|TRBV7-9
CASSALGNSPLHF
TGTGCCAGCAGCGCCCTGGGGAATTCACCCCTCCACTTT
>.|.|TRBJ2-5|TRBV5-6
CASSLVGAKETQYF
TGTGCCAGCAGCTTGGTCGGGGCAAAAGAGACCCAGTACTTC
>.|.|TRBJ2-1|TRBV5-6
CASSLAVGYNEQFF
TGTGCCAGCAGCTTGGCCGTGGGTTACAATGAGCAGTTCTTC
>.|.|TRBJ1-2|TRBV20-1
CSASDDFYGYTF
TGCAGTGCTAGTGATGATTTCTATGGCTACACCTTC
>once|TRBD2|TRBJ2-1|TRBV5-1
CASSGGLAGGYNEQFF
TGCGCCAGCAGCGGGGGACTAGCGGGAGGGTACAATGAGCAGTTCTTC
>.|.|TRBJ1-1|TRBV19
CASSMWQRTEAFF
TGTGCCAGTAGTATGTGGCAACGCACTGAAGCTTTCTTT
>.|.|TRBJ2-7|TRBV4-1
CASSQDGTHSYEQYF
TGCGCCAGCAGCCAAGACGGGACCCACTCCTACGAGCAGTACTTC
>.|TRBD1|TRBJ2-7|TRBV7-2
CASSLALGRGKEYEQYF
TGTGCCAGCAGCTTAGCGCTGGGCAGGGGGAAAGAGTACGAGCAGTACTTC
>once|.|TRBJ2-1|TRBV11-2
CASSLGAIQSSYNEQFF
TGTGCCAGCAGCTTAGGGGCTATTCAGAGCTCCTACAATGAGCAGTTCTTC
>.|TRBD2|TRBJ2-1|TRBV7-2
CASSSGLAGNNEQFF
TGTGCCAGCAGCTCGGGACTAGCGGGCAACAATGAGCAGTTCTTC
>.|.|TRBJ1-2|TRBV2
CASFRGREILNYGYTF
TGTGCCAGCTTTAGGGGCAGGGAAATCCTTAACTATGGCTACACCTTC
>.|.|TRBJ2-3|TRBV2
CASSDVVGSDTQYF
TGTGCCAGCAGTGATGTGGTGGGCTCGGATACGCAGTATTTT
>.|.|TRBJ2-1|TRBV3-1/TRBV3-2
CASGLIEQFF
TGTGCCAGCGGATTAATTGAGCAGTTCTTC
>.|TRBD2|TRBJ2-3|TRBV2
CASSESGGALNTQYF
TGTGCCAGCAGTGAAAGCGGGGGGGCCTTAAATACGCAGTATTTT
>.|.|TRBJ2-3|TRBV6-1
CASSESTNRDTQYF
TGTGCCAGCAGTGAATCGACTAACCGCGATACGCAGTATTTT
>once|TRBD1|TRBJ1-2|TRBV6-4
CASSVDRDFYGYTF
TGTGCCAGCAGCGTGGACAGGGATTTCTATGGCTACACCTTC
>.|TRBD2|TRBJ2-1|TRBV29-1
CSVEVGLTSGSFANEQFF
TGCAGCGTTGAAGTAGGCCTGACTAGCGGGAGTTTTGCCAATGAGCAGTTCTTC
>.|.|TRBJ1-4|TRBV5-1
CASSLVPGREEKLFF
TGCGCCAGCAGCTTGGTTCCGGGTCGCGAGGAAAAACTGTTTTTT
>.|.|TRBJ2-1|TRBV5-5
CASSPGRGWYNEQFF
TGTGCCAGCAGCCCCGGCAGGGGATGGTACAATGAGCAGTTCTTC
>.|TRBD1|TRBJ1-1|TRBV6-6
CASSYQGQGAEEAFF
TGTGCCAGCAGTTACCAGGGACAGGGCGCGGAAGAAGCTTTCTTT
>.|.|TRBJ1-2|TRBV29-1
CSVDRGPHYGYTF
TGCAGCGTTGACCGGGGACCCCACTATGGCTACACCTTC
>once|.|TRBJ2-1|TRBV2
CASSGRTGNEQFF
TGTGCCAGCAGTGGGCGGACGGGTAATGAGCAGTTCTTC
>once|.|TRBJ1-3|TRBV7-6
CASSPGLSSGNTIYF
TGTGCCAGCAGCCCCGGACTGAGCTCTGGAAACACCATATATTTT
>once|TRBD1|TRBJ1-2|TRBV5-6
CASSWRDRGYGYTF
TGTGCCAGCAGCTGGCGGGACAGGGGGTATGGCTACACCTTC
>.|.|TRBJ2-5|TRBV27
CASSFLGVQETQYF
TGTGCCAGCAGTTTTTTGGGAGTTCAAGAGACCCAGTACTTC